The 15 T cell receptor beta chains listed next were all sequenced from one sample in a study of T cells in Graves' hyperthyroidism and ophthalmopathy (dated by TCRdb to the late 2010s). The library relied on multiplex PCR. Sequencing was carried out with an Illumina HiSeq 2000. The TCR beta CDR3 regions were amplified from RNA transcripts. A first-round RT-PCR of the TCR CDR3 used the HTBI primer set with the Qiagen OneStep RT-PCR kit. The raw public reads went through TCRdb reprocessing: fastp at Q25, MiXCR clone calling, in-frame beta chains kept. Each entry merges the rows of one CDR3 protein and shows their most common DNA and genes. Within this sample are around 440,000 distinct CDR3 sequences, with approximately 14% of them counted one time only. The top ten clones comprise 7.5% to 9% of the sample. Sample: blood. The receptors were sampled from a young woman with Graves' hyperthyroidism.

The table lists this clonotype with a few counts. The chain has TRBV7-9 and TRBJ2-3; either TRBD1 or TRBD2 may supply D (5 bases each). V was clipped by 3 bases and J by 6 bases, with 13 bases between them. The CDR3 is 14 amino acids. The germline gives CDR1 SEHNR, CDR2 FQNEAQ (reference sequence). The CDR3 region is CASSLGDWGDTQYF. In DNA, the CDR3 is TGTGCCAGCAGCTTGGGAGACTGGGGCGATACGCAGTATTTT.

The rearrangement links TRBV9 to TRBJ1-1; D is ambiguous. This CDR3 has 14 residues. V was clipped by 6 bases and J by 2 bases, with 14 bases between them. From germline, CDR1 is SGDLS and CDR2 YYNGEE. DNA for the CDR3: TGTGCCAGCACCCCCCTCGCAGTTAACACTGAAGCTTTCTTT. It yields the protein CASTPLAVNTEAFF.

This clonotype was picked up many times. The V gene is TRBV20-1, the J gene TRBJ2-7; 7 bases map to TRBD1. Germline CDR1 reads DFQATT; CDR2 reads SNEGSKA (reference sequence). Trimming cost V 2 bases and J 2 bases; bases outside gene matches: 9. This CDR3 has 15 amino acids. CDR3 sequence (DNA): TGCAGTGCTAGACCTTCGGACAGGTTTACCTACGAGCAGTACTTC. Translated, it gives CSARPSDRFTYEQYF.

This clonotype showed up just once. The chain carries TRBV20-1 and TRBJ2-1; 14 nucleotides align to TRBD2. CDR1 is DFQATT, CDR2 SNEGSKA, per germline (reference sequence). CDR3 length: 16 amino acids. Unmatched junction bases numbered 7, after V lost 3 bases and J lost 6 bases. The CDR3 here is CSARGLAGATPNEQFF. CDR3 in DNA: TGCAGTGCTAGGGGACTAGCGGGAGCCACCCCCAATGAGCAGTTCTTC.

This chain joins TRBV28 and TRBJ2-1; 9 bases agree with TRBD2. This CDR3 has 14 amino acids. V lost 6 bases, J lost 8 bases, and 8 bases stayed unmatched. Germline V lookup: CDR1 MDHEN, CDR2 SYDVKM. CDR3 DNA: TGTGCCAGCAGCTTTAGCGGGAGTAGGTATGAGCAGTTCTTC. It codes for CASSFSGSRYEQFF.

This clonotype was detected only a few times. The chain joins TRBV9 to TRBJ2-2, with D possibly TRBD2 on 6 matching bases. CDR3 length: 15 residues. Trimming removed 3 bases at V and 6 bases at J, with 15 bases between. The germline V gene has CDR1 SGDLS and CDR2 YYNGEE. The CDR3 here is CASSAQPGESGELFF. CDR3 in DNA: TGTGCCAGCAGCGCCCAACCGGGGGAGTCCGGGGAGCTGTTTTTT. Combining the CDR3 with reference TRBV9 and TRBJ2-2 gives the whole variable domain DSGVTQTPKHLITATGQRVTLRCSPRSGDLSVYWYQQSLDQGLQFLIQYYNGEERAKGNILERFSAQQFPDLHSELNLSSLELGDSALYFCASSAQPGESGELFFGEGSRLTVL.

In this sample, this clonotype turned up a few times. This sequence joins TRBV27 and TRBJ2-2; a possible D gene is TRBD2 (6 bases). Germline lookup yields CDR1 MNHEY and CDR2 SMNVEV (reference sequence). The CDR3 extends over 17 amino acids. The V gene lost 5 bases and the J gene lost 0 bases, with 16 bases spanning the gap. The CDR3 region is CASSPAGGGSNTGELFF. The CDR3 nucleotides are TGTGCCAGCAGTCCTGCCGGTGGAGGGTCGAACACCGGGGAGCTGTTTTTT.

This rearrangement joins TRBV7-6 to TRBJ2-1; no firm D call. V was cut by 3 bases and J by 3 bases, with 6 bases left in between. This CDR3 is 13 amino acids long. Per germline, CDR1 SGHVS and CDR2 FNYEAQ. DNA for the CDR3: TGTGCCAGCAGCTTCACTGGCTACAATGAGCAGTTCTTC. It specifies CASSFTGYNEQFF.

The chain recombines TRBV27 with TRBJ1-4, with D possibly being TRBD1 (6 bases). The germline gives CDR1 MNHEY, CDR2 SMNVEV (reference sequence). The germline V and J ends were trimmed by 1 base and 1 base, with 16 bases remaining between them. This CDR3 region has 18 residues. CDR3 sequence reads: CASSLFGQGKGTNEKLFF. CDR3 DNA: TGTGCCAGCAGTTTATTCGGGCAGGGGAAGGGAACTAATGAAAAACTGTTTTTT.

The V gene is TRBV2, the J gene TRBJ2-3; no clear D. V dropped 6 bases and J dropped 4 bases, with 14 bases sitting between them. CDR1 and CDR2 (germline): SNHLY, FYNNEI. CDR3 length equals 14 residues. CDR3 region: CASSRIREADTQYF. CDR3 DNA sequence: TGTGCCAGCAGCCGGATACGAGAAGCAGATACGCAGTATTTT. Complete variable domain (other parts from reference TRBV2 and TRBJ2-3): EPEVTQTPSHQVTQMGQEVILRCVPISNHLYFYWYRQILGQKVEFLVSFYNNEISEKSEIFDDQFSVERPDGSNFTLKIRSTKLEDSAMYFCASSRIREADTQYFGPGTRLTVL.

The J gene is TRBJ2-2, the V gene TRBV6-1; TRBD2 matches at 8 bases. This CDR3 contains 15 residues. J gave up 1 base and V 7 bases, and 5 bases lay outside the gene matches. From germline, CDR1 is MNHNS and CDR2 SASEGT. This chain's CDR3 is CASIIGTRNTGELFF. Here the CDR3 DNA reads TGTGCCAGCATCATCGGGACTAGGAACACCGGGGAGCTGTTTTTT.

The chain recombines TRBV27 with TRBJ2-3; tentatively, D is TRBD2 (6 bases). Germline assignment: CDR1 MNHEY and CDR2 SMNVEV (reference sequence). The CDR3 is made up of 15 amino acids. Trimming shortened V by 3 bases and J by 4 bases, and 14 bases separated the two germline ends. CDR3 sequence (DNA): TGTGCCAGCAGTTTGGGGGGTTGGGGTGCAGATACGCAGTATTTT. Amino acids: CASSLGGWGADTQYF.

This clonotype was counted at least ten times. This chain connects TRBV7-9 to TRBJ1-2; no firm D call. The germline V gene has CDR1 SEHNR and CDR2 FQNEAQ (reference sequence). The CDR3 spans 13 residues. V was cut by 6 bases and J by 3 bases, with 11 bases left in between. The CDR3 DNA is TGTGCCAGCAGTCCTCCCGGGGACTATGGCTACACCTTC. Translating it yields CASSPPGDYGYTF.

Ten or more counts support this clonotype. CDR3 sequence (DNA): TGTGCCAGCAATCGACAGGGGCGCAGCAATCAGCCCCAGCATTTT. Its translation is CASNRQGRSNQPQHF. The rearrangement joins TRBV6-1 to TRBJ1-5, with 8 bases identical to TRBD1. This CDR3 has 15 residues. The J segment lost 1 base and the V segment lost 7 bases, leaving 6 bases of the junction unmatched. Germline V gene lookup returns CDR1 MNHNS and CDR2 SASEGT.

Ten or more counts support this clonotype. This rearrangement joins TRBV3-1 to TRBJ2-5; 7 bases align to TRBD2. V was pared by 11 bases and J by 3 bases, with 12 bases of the junction left unmatched. CDR3 size: 14 residues. Per germline, CDR1 LGHDT and CDR2 YNNKEL (reference sequence). The CDR3 is CASRASGHEETQYF. In nucleotides, the CDR3 is TGTGCCTCGAGGGCTAGCGGACACGAAGAGACCCAGTACTTC.